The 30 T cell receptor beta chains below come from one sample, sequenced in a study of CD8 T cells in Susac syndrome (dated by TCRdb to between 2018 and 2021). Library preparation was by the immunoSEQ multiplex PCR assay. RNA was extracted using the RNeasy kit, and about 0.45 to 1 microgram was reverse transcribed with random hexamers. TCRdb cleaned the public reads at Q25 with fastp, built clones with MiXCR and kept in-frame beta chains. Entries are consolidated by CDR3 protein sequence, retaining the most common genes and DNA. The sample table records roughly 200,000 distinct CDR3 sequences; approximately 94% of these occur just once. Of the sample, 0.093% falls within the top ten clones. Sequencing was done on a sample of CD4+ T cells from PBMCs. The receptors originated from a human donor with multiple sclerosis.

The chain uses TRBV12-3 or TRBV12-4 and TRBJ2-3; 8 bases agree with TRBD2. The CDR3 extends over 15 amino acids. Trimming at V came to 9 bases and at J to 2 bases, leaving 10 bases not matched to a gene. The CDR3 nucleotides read TGTGCCAGTCATCTTGGCGGGGGGTACACAGATACGCAGTATTTT. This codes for CASHLGGGYTDTQYF.

CDR3 nucleotide sequence: TGTGCCAGCAGCCTAACGGGTAGCGGGGCCTACGAGCAGTACTTC. Amino acids: CASSLTGSGAYEQYF. The chain employs TRBV9 and TRBJ2-7; 8 bases map to TRBD2. Germline V gene data show CDR1 as SGDLS and CDR2 as YYNGEE. The V gene end was trimmed by 4 bases and the J gene end by 2 bases; junction bases not matched to a gene: 8. This CDR3 region has 15 residues.

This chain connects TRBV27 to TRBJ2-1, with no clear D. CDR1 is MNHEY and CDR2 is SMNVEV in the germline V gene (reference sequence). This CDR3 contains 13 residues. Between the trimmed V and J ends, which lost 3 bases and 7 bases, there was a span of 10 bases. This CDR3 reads CASSFVGGNEQFF. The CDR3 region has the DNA TGTGCCAGCAGTTTCGTGGGCGGAAATGAGCAGTTCTTC.

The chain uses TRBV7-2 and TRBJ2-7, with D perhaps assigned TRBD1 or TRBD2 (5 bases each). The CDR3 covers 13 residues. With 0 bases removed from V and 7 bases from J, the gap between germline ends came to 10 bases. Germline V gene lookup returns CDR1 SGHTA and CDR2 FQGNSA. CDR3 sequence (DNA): TGTGCCAGCAGCTTAGCGTCTGGGGGTGAGCAGTACTTC. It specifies CASSLASGGEQYF.

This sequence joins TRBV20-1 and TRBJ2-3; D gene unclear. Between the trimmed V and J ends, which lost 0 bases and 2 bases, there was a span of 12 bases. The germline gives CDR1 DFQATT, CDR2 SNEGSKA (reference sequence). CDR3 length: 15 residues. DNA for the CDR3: TGCAGTGCTAGAGACCAGGACCGGACCACAGATACGCAGTATTTT. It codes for CSARDQDRTTDTQYF.

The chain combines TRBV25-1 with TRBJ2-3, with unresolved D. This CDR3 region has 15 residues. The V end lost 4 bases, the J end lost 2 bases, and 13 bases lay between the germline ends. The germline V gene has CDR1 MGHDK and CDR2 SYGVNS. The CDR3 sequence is CASSGRLAYTDTQYF. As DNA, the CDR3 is TGTGCCAGCAGTGGACGACTGGCCTACACAGATACGCAGTATTTT.

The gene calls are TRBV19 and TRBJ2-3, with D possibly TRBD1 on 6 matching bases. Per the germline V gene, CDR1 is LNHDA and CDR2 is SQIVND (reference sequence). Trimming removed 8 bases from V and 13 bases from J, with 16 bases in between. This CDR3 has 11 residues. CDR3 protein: CASATRDNKYF. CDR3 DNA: TGTGCCAGTGCCACCCGGGACAATAAGTATTTT.

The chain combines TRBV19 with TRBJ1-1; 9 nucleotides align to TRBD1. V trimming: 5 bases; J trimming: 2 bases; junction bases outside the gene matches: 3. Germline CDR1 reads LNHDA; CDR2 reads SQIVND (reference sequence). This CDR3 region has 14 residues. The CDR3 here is CASSQQGANTEAFF. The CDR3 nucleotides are TGTGCCAGTAGTCAACAGGGGGCAAACACTGAAGCTTTCTTT. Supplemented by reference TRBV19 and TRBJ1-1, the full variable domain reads DGGITQSPKYLFRKEGQNVTLSCEQNLNHDAMYWYRQDPGQGLRLIYYSQIVNDFQKGDIAEGYSVSREKKESFPLTVTSAQKNPTAFYLCASSQQGANTEAFFGQGTRLTVV.

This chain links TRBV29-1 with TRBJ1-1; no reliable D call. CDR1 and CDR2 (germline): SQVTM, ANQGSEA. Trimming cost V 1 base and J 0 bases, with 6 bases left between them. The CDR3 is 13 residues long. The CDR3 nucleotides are TGCAGCGTTGAAGGGCGGGTGAACACTGAAGCTTTCTTT. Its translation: CSVEGRVNTEAFF.

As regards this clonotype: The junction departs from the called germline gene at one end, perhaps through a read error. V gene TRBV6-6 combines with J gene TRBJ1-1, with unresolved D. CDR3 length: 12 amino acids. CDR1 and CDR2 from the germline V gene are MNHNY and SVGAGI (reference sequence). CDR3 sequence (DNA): TGTGCCAGCACTTACTGGAACACTGAAGCTTTCTTT. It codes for CASTYWNTEAFF.

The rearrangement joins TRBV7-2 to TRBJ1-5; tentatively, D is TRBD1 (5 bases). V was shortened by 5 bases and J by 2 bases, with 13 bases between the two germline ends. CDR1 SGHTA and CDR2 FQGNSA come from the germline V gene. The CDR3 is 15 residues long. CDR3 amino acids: CASSPPGGGNQPQHF. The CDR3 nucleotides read TGTGCCAGCAGCCCGCCGGGGGGGGGCAATCAGCCCCAGCATTTT. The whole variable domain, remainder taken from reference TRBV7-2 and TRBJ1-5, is GAGVSQSPSNKVTEKGKDVELRCDPISGHTALYWYRQSLGQGLEFLIYFQGNSAPDKSGLPSDRFSAERTGGSVSTLTIQRTQQEDSAVYLCASSPPGGGNQPQHFGDGTRLSIL.

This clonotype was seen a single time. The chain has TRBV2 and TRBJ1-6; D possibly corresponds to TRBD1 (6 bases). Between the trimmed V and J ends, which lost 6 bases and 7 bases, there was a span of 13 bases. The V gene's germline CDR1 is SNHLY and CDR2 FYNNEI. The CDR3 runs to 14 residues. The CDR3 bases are TGTGCCAGCAGAAACAGGGAGGGCAATTCACCCCTCCACTTT. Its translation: CASRNREGNSPLHF.

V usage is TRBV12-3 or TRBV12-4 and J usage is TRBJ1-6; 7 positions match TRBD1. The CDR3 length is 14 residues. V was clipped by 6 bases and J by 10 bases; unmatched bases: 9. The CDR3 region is CASSPGQKSSPLHF. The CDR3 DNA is TGTGCCAGCAGCCCGGGACAGAAATCATCACCCCTCCACTTT.

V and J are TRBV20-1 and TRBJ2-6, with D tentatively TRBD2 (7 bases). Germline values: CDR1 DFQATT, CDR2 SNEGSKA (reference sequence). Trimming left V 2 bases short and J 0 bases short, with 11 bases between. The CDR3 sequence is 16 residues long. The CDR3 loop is CSARSRGGSGANVLTF. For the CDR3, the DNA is TGCAGTGCTAGATCTAGGGGGGGCTCTGGGGCCAACGTCCTGACTTTC.

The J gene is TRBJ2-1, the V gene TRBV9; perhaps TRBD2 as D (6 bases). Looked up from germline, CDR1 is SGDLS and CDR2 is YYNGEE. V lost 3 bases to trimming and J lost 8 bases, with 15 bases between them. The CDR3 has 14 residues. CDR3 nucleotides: TGTGCCAGCAGCGCCGGGACTGCACCCTATGAGCAGTTCTTC. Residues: CASSAGTAPYEQFF.

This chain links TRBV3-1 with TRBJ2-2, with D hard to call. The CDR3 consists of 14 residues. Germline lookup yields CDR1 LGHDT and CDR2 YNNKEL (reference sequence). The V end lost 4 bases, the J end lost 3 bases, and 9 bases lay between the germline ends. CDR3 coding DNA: TGTGCCAGCAGCCGCCACGGCTACACCGGGGAGCTGTTTTTT. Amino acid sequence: CASSRHGYTGELFF. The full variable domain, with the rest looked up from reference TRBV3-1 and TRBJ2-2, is DTAVSQTPKYLVTQMGNDKSIKCEQNLGHDTMYWYKQDSKKFLKIMFSYNNKELIINETVPNRFSPKSPDKAHLNLHINSLELGDSAVYFCASSRHGYTGELFFGEGSRLTVL.

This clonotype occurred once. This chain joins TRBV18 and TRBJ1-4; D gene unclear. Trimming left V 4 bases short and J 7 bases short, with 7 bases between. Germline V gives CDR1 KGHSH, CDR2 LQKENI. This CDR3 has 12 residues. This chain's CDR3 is CASSRPSEKLFF. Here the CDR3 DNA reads TGTGCCAGCTCACGACCGTCTGAAAAACTGTTTTTT.

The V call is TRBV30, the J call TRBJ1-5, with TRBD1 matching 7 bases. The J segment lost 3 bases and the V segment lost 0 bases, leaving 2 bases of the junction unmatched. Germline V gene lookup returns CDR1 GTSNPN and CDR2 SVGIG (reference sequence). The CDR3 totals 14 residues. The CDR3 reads CAWSVQGFNQPQHF. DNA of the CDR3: TGTGCCTGGAGTGTACAGGGGTTCAATCAGCCCCAGCATTTT.

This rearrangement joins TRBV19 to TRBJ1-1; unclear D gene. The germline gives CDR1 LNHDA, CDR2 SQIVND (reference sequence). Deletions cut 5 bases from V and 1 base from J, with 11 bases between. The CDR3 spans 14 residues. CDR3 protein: CASSQLGGNTEAFF. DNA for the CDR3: TGTGCCAGTAGTCAACTGGGCGGGAACACTGAAGCTTTCTTT. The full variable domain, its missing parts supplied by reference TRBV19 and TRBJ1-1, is DGGITQSPKYLFRKEGQNVTLSCEQNLNHDAMYWYRQDPGQGLRLIYYSQIVNDFQKGDIAEGYSVSREKKESFPLTVTSAQKNPTAFYLCASSQLGGNTEAFFGQGTRLTVV.

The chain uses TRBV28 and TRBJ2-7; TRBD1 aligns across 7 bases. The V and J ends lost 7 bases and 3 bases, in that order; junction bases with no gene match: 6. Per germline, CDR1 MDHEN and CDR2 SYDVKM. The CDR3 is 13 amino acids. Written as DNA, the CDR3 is TGTGCCAGCACGAAAGGGACAGTCTACGAGCAGTACTTC. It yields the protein CASTKGTVYEQYF. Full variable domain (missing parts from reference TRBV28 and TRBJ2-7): DVKVTQSSRYLVKRTGEKVFLECVQDMDHENMFWYRQDPGLGLRLIYFSYDVKMKEKGDIPEGYSVSREKKERFSLILESASTNQTSMYLCASTKGTVYEQYFGPGTRLTVT.

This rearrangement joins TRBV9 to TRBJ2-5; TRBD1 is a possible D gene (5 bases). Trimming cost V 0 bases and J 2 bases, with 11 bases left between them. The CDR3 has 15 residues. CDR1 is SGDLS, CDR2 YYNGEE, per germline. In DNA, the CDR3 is TGTGCCAGCAGCGTAGTAGGGGCTGGGCAAGAGACCCAGTACTTC. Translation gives CASSVVGAGQETQYF.

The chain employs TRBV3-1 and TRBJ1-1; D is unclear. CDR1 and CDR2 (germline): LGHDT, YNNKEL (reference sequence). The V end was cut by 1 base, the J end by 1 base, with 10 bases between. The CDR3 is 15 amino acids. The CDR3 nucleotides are TGTGCCAGCAGCCAAGGTCCGGGTAGGAACACTGAAGCTTTCTTT. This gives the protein CASSQGPGRNTEAFF.

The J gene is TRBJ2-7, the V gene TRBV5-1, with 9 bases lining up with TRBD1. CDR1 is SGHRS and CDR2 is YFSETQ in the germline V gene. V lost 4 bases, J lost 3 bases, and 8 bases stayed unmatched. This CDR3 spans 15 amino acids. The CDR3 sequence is CASSDSDRGNYEQYF. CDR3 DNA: TGCGCCAGCAGCGACTCGGACAGGGGTAACTACGAGCAGTACTTC.

CDR3 in DNA: TGTGCCTGGAGTGCATACAGGGGGCTGAACACTGAAGCTTTCTTT. Translated: CAWSAYRGLNTEAFF. The rearrangement links TRBV30 to TRBJ1-1, with TRBD1 matching over 9 bases. The CDR3 is 15 amino acids. Germline assignment: CDR1 GTSNPN and CDR2 SVGIG (reference sequence). Trimming cost V 1 base and J 0 bases; bases outside gene matches: 3.

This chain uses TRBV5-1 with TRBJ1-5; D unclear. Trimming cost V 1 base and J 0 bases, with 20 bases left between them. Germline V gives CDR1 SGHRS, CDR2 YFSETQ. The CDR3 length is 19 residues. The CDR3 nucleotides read TGCGCCAGCAGCTTGAACGGGGTCCGAGTCAGGAATAGCAATCAGCCCCAGCATTTT. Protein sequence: CASSLNGVRVRNSNQPQHF. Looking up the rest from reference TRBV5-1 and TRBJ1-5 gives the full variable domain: KAGVTQTPRYLIKTRGQQVTLSCSPISGHRSVSWYQQTPGQGLQFLFEYFSETQRNKGNFPGRFSGRQFSNSRSEMNVSTLELGDSALYLCASSLNGVRVRNSNQPQHFGDGTRLSIL.

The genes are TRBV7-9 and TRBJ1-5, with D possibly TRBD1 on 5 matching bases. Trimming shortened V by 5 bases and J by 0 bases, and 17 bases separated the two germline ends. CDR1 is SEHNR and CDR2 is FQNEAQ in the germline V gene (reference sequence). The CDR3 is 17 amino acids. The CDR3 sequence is CASSPTTGDYSNQPQHF. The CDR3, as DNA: TGTGCCAGCAGCCCGACCACAGGAGATTATAGCAATCAGCCCCAGCATTTT.

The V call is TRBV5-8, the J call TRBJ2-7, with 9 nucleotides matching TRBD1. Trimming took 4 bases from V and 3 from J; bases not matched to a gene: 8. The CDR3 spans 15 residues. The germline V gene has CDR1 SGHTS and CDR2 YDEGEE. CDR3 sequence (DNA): TGTGCCAGCAGCCCAAGGGGGGGACAGGGCTACGAGCAGTACTTC. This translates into CASSPRGGQGYEQYF.

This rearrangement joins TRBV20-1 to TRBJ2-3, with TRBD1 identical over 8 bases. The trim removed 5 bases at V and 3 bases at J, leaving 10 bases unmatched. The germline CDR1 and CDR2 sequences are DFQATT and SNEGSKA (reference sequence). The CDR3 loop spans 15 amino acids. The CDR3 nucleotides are TGCAGTGCTTACCCGGGGGACAGGTCAACAGATACGCAGTATTTT. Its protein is CSAYPGDRSTDTQYF.

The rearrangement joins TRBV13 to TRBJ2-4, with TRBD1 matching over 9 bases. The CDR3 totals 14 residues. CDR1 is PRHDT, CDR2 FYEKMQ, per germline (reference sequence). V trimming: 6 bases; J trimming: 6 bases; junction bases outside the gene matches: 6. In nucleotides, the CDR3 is TGTGCCAGCAGTTTGGACAGGGGAGGAAACATTCAGTACTTC. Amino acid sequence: CASSLDRGGNIQYF.

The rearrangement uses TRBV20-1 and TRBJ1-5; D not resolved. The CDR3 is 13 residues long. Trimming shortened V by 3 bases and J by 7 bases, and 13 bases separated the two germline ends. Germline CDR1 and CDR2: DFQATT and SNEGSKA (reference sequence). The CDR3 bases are TGCAGTGCTAGTCGTCAGGCTTACCAGCCCCAGCATTTT. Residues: CSASRQAYQPQHF.